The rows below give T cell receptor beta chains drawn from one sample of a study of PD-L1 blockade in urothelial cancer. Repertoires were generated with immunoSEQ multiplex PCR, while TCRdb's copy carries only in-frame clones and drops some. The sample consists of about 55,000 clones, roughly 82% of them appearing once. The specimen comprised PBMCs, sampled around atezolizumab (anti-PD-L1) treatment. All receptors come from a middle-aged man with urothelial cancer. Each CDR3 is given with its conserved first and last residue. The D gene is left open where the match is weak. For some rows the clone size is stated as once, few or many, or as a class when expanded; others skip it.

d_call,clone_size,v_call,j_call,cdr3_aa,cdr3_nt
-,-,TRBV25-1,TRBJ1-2,CASRGHTTNYGYTF,TGTGCCAGCAGAGGACACACTACTAACTATGGCTACACCTTC
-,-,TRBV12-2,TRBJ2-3,CASRLTSGGDSTSTDTQYF,TGTGCAAGTCGCTTAACTAGCGGGGGGGATTCGACTAGCACAGATACGCAGTATTTT
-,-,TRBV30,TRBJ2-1,CAWSDRPTTHRHNEQFF,TGTGCCTGGAGTGATCGCCCGACTACTCACAGACACAATGAGCAGTTCTTC
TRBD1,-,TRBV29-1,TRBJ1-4,CSVEDGTGNEKLFF,TGCAGCGTTGAAGATGGGACAGGGAACGAAAAACTGTTTTTT
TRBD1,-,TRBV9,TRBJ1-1,CASSGDRARGTEAFF,TGTGCCAGCAGCGGGGACAGGGCGCGGGGCACTGAAGCTTTCTTT
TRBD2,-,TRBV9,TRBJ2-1,CASSVATLGTSGRATGGNEQFF,TGTGCCAGCAGCGTAGCTACGTTAGGGACTAGCGGGAGGGCCACGGGCGGCAATGAGCAGTTCTTC
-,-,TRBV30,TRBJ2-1,CAWSVSGPGDEQFF,TGTGCCTGGAGTGTAAGCGGACCTGGAGATGAGCAGTTCTTC
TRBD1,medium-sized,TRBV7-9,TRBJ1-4,CASSPWTGAINEKLFF,TGTGCCAGCAGCCCCTGGACAGGCGCGATTAATGAAAAACTGTTTTTT
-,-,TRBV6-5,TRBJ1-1,CASSYSAGNTEAFF,TGTGCCAGCAGTTACTCGGCAGGGAACACTGAAGCTTTCTTT
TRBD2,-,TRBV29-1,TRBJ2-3,CSVDSGRGPDTQYF,TGCAGCGTCGATAGCGGGAGGGGGCCAGATACGCAGTATTTT
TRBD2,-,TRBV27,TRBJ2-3,CASSSGLYTDTQYF,TGTGCCAGCAGTTCGGGACTATACACAGATACGCAGTATTTT
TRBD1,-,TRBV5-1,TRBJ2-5,CASSFRGGNMETQYF,TGCGCCAGCAGCTTCCGAGGGGGCAATATGGAGACCCAGTACTTC
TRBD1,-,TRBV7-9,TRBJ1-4,CASSLDRSFEKLFF,TGTGCCAGCAGCTTGGACAGGAGTTTTGAGAAACTGTTTTTT
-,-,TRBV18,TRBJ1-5,CASSPSQNNQPQHF,TGTGCCAGCTCACCGTCTCAGAACAATCAGCCCCAGCATTTT
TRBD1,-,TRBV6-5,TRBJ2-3,CASRLTGSSDTQYF,TGTGCCAGCAGACTGACAGGGTCTTCAGATACGCAGTATTTT
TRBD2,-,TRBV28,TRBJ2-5,CASSLSGGIRETQYF,TGTGCCAGCAGTTTATCGGGAGGTATTAGAGAGACCCAGTACTTC
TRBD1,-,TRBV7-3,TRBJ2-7,CASSLGQGKGYEQYF,TGTGCCAGCAGCTTAGGACAGGGGAAGGGCTACGAGCAGTACTTC
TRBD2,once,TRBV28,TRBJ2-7,CASSQGGGSRNEQYF,TGTGCCAGCAGCCAGGGCGGCGGGAGTAGGAACGAGCAGTACTTC
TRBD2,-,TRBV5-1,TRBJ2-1,CASSSEGLNNEQFF,TGCGCCAGCAGCTCCGAGGGACTAAACAATGAGCAGTTCTTC
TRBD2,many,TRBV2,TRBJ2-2,CASRVAGRNTGELFF,TGTGCCAGCAGAGTAGCGGGAAGGAACACCGGGGAGCTGTTTTTT
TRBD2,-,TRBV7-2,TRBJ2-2,CASTQRASGRGTGELFF,TGTGCCAGCACCCAGAGGGCTAGCGGGAGAGGCACCGGGGAGCTGTTTTTT
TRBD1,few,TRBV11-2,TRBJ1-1,CASSVQGPTEAFF,TGTGCCAGCAGCGTACAGGGGCCCACTGAAGCTTTCTTT
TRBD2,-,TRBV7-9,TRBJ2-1,CASSSGTSGPSSYNEQFF,TGTGCCAGCAGCTCTGGGACTAGCGGACCGAGCTCCTACAATGAGCAGTTCTTC
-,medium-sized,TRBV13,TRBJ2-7,CASSFGGTYEQYF,TGTGCCAGCAGCTTTGGAGGAACCTACGAGCAGTACTTC
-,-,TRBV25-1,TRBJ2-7,CASSEARGGYEQYF,TGTGCCAGCAGTGAGGCCAGGGGTGGGTACGAGCAGTACTTC
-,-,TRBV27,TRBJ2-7,CASTPRGERLSYEQYF,TGTGCCAGCACCCCAAGGGGCGAACGGCTATCCTACGAGCAGTACTTC
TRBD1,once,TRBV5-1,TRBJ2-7,CASSFVQGTNEQYF,TGCGCCAGCAGCTTCGTACAGGGGACCAACGAGCAGTACTTC
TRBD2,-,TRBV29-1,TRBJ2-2,CSVVRGGASGELFF,TGCAGCGTTGTCCGCGGGGGGGCCTCCGGGGAGCTGTTTTTT
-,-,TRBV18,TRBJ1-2,CASSPFTVDYGYTF,TGTGCCAGCTCACCATTTACGGTAGACTATGGCTACACCTTC
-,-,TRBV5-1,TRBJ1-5,CASSLEGGNQPQHF,TGCGCCAGCAGCTTGGAAGGGGGCAATCAGCCCCAGCATTTT
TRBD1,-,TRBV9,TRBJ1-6,CASSRTGDNSPLHF,TGTGCCAGCAGCAGGACAGGGGATAATTCACCCCTCCACTTT
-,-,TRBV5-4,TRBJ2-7,CASSLSGGTAYEQYF,TGTGCCAGCAGCTTGTCGGGGGGGACAGCCTACGAGCAGTACTTC
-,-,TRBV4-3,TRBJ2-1,CASSQETGNEQFF,TGCGCCAGCAGCCAAGAAACGGGTAATGAGCAGTTCTTC
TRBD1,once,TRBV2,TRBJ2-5,CASRVDRGDKETQYF,TGTGCCAGCAGGGTCGACAGGGGGGATAAAGAGACCCAGTACTTC
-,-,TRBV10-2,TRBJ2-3,CASSETGSTDTQYF,TGCGCCAGCAGTGAGACGGGGAGCACAGATACGCAGTATTTT
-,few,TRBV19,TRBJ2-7,CASSIEPGTYEQYF,TGTGCCAGTAGTATAGAGCCAGGGACCTACGAGCAGTACTTC
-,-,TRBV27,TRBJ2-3,CASSLWLPFGSFQYF,TGTGCCAGCAGTTTATGGCTCCCCTTCGGGAGTTTTCAGTATTTT
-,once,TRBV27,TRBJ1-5,CASSLGGSNQPQHF,TGTGCCAGCAGTTTAGGAGGGTCCAATCAGCCCCAGCATTTT
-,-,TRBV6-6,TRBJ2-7,CASSPGQGASYEQYF,TGTGCCAGCAGTCCCGGACAAGGAGCCTCCTACGAGCAGTACTTC
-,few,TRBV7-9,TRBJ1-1,CASSLAGIVAFF,TGTGCCAGCAGCTTGGCGGGGATTGTTGCTTTCTTT
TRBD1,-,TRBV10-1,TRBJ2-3,CASSLGQGASTDTQYF,TGCGCCAGCAGTCTCGGACAGGGGGCCTCCACAGATACGCAGTATTTT
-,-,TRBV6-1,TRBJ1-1,CASSEALDGGVGMNTEAFF,TGTGCCAGCAGTGAAGCGTTGGATGGAGGGGTAGGCATGAACACTGAAGCTTTCTTT
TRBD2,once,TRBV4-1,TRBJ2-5,CASSHGLVKETQYF,TGCGCCAGCAGCCACGGACTAGTTAAAGAGACCCAGTACTTC
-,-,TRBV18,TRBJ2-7,CASSPPASYEQYF,TGTGCCAGCTCACCACCGGCCAGCTACGAGCAGTACTTC
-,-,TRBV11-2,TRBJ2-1,CASSPRVYDGNEQFF,TGTGCCAGCAGCCCCAGGGTCTATGATGGCAATGAGCAGTTCTTC
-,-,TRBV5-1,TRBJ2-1,CASSPGDQPVSYNEQFF,TGCGCCAGCAGCCCAGGGGACCAACCTGTATCCTACAATGAGCAGTTCTTC
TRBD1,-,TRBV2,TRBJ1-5,CASRTDRGNQPQHF,TGTGCCAGCAGGACTGACAGGGGGAATCAGCCCCAGCATTTT
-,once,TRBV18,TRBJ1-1,CASSPLGGNTEAFF,TGTGCCAGCTCACCCCTCGGAGGGAACACTGAAGCTTTCTTT
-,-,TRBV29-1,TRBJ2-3,CSVENLAGRDTQYF,TGCAGCGTTGAAAACCTTGCAGGAAGAGATACGCAGTATTTT
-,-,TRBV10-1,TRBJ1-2,CASSPIGDMLGYTF,TGCGCCAGCAGTCCTATCGGGGACATGCTAGGCTACACCTTC
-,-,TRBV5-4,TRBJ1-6,CASSPGGWRDSPLHF,TGTGCCAGCAGCCCAGGAGGTTGGAGGGATTCACCCCTCCACTTT
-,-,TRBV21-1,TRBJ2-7,CASSKDGAGPPYEQYF,TGTGCCAGCAGCAAAGACGGGGCGGGACCCCCGTACGAGCAGTACTTC
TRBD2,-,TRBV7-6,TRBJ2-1,CASSQIIAGGAYNEQFF,TGTGCCAGCAGCCAAATCATAGCGGGGGGTGCCTACAATGAGCAGTTCTTC
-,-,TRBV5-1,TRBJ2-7,CASSPAEASISSGYEQYF,TGCGCCAGCAGCCCGGCGGAGGCTAGTATTAGTTCAGGCTACGAGCAGTACTTC
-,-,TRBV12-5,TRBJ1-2,CASGPGQGYGYTF,TGTGCTAGTGGCCCTGGGCAGGGATATGGCTACACCTTC